This T cell receptor (beta chain) was identified in a study of T cell repertoires in cytomegalovirus infection. Study details: Alongside well-studied HLA-B-restricted CMV epitopes, recently identified HLA-C-restricted CMV epitopes were also used. The public TCR beta signatures pointed to both CMV infection and matching HLA type. Study-wide results and limits: The response measured ex vivo was dominated by TCR beta clonotypes (HLA-C-restricted and CMV-specific).

In TCRdb, the reads were re-called with MiXCR into one record per CDR3 protein. The profile shows some 200,000 distinct CDR3 sequences, 35% to 40% of them singletons. On this clonotype itself: Its antigen is as yet unknown.

The germline CDR1 and CDR2 sequences are DFQATT and SNEGSKA (reference sequence). The germline V and J ends were trimmed by 0 bases and 9 bases, with 20 bases remaining between them. The CDR3 spans 16 residues. The material was CD8+ T cells from cultured PBMCs, obtained from culture after CMV antigen stimulation. The chain links TRBV20-1 to TRBJ2-2, with D possibly being TRBD2 (6 bases). The sequence came from a human donor in good health (CMV status not recorded). Some clones in this sample may be carry-over from other donors' samples. CDR3 in amino acids: CSARDVPSAGSRELFF. CDR3 DNA: TGCAGTGCTAGAGACGTTCCGTCCGCGGGGTCCAGGGAGCTGTTTTTT.